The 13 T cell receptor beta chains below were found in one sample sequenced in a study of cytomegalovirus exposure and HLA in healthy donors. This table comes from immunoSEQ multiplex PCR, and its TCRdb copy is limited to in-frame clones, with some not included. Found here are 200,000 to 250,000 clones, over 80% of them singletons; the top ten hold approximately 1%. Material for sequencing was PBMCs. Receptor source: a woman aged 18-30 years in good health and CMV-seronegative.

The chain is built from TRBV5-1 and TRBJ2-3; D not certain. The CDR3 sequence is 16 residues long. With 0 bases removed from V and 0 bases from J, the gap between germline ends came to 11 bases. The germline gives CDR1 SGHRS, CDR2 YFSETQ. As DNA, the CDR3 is TGCGCCAGCAGCTTGGGACTCTCTCATAGCACAGATACGCAGTATTTT. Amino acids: CASSLGLSHSTDTQYF.

CDR3 bases: TGTGCCAGCACCCCGACCGGGGGGAGCAATCAGCCCCAGCATTTT. It yields the protein CASTPTGGSNQPQHF. The chain couples TRBV6-1 to TRBJ1-5; D might be TRBD1 (5 bases). The CDR3 runs 15 residues. The V and J ends lost 7 bases and 1 base respectively, with 14 bases between them. Germline V gene data show CDR1 as MNHNS and CDR2 as SASEGT.

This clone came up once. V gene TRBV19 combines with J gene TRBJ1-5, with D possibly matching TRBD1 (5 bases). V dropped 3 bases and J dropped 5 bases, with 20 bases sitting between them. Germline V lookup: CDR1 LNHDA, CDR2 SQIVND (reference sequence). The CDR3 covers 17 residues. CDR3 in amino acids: CASSIGVGVGRDQPQHF. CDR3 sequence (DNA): TGTGCCAGTAGTATTGGAGTAGGGGTGGGAAGGGATCAGCCCCAGCATTTT.

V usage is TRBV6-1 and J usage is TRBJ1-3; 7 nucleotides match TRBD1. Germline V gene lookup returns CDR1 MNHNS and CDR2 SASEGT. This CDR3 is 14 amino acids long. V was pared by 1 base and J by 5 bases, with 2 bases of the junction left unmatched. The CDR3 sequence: CASSEDRGRNTIYF. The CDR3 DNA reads TGTGCCAGCAGTGAAGACAGGGGCAGAAACACCATATATTTT.

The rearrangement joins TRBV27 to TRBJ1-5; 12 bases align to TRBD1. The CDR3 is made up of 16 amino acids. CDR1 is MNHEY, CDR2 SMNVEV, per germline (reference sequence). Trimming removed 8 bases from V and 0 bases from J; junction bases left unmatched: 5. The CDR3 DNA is TGTGCCAGCCGGGACAGGGGGCTTTATAGCAATCAGCCCCAGCATTTT. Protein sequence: CASRDRGLYSNQPQHF.

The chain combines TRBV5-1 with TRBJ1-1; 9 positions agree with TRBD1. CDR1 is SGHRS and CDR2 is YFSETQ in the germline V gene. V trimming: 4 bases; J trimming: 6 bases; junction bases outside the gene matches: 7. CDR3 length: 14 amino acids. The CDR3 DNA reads TGCGCCAGCAGCCCGGACAGGGGAGGTTCTGAAGCTTTCTTT. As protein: CASSPDRGGSEAFF.

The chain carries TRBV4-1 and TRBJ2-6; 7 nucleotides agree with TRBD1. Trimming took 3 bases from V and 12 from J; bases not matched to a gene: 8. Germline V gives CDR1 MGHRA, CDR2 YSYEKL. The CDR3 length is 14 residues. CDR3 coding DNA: TGCGCCAGCAGCCAGGACAGGCGGCCCCGCGTCCTGACTTTC. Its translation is CASSQDRRPRVLTF.

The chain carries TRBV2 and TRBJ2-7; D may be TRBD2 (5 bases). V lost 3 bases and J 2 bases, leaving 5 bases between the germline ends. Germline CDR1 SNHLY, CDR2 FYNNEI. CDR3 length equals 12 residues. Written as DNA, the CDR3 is TGTGCCAGCAGTGAGAGGGCCTACGAGCAGTACTTC. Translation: CASSERAYEQYF.

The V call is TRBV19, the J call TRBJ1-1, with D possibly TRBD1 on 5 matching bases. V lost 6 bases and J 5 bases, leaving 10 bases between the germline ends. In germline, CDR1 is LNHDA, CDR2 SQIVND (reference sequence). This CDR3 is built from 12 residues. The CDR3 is CASRGGATEAFF. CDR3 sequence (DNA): TGTGCCAGTAGGGGTGGGGCTACTGAAGCTTTCTTT.

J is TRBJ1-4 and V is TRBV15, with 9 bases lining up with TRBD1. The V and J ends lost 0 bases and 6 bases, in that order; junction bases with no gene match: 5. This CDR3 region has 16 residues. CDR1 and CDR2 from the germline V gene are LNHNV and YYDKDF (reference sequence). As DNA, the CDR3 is TGTGCCACCAGCAGAGATTCTGGGACAGGGTATGAAAAACTGTTTTTT. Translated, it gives CATSRDSGTGYEKLFF.

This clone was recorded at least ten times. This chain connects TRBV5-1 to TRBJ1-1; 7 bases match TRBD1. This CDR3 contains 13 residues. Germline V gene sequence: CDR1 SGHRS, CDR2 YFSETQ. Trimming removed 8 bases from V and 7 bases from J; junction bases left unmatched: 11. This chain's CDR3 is CASGQEVSREAFF. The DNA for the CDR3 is TGCGCCAGTGGACAGGAGGTTAGTCGTGAAGCTTTCTTT.

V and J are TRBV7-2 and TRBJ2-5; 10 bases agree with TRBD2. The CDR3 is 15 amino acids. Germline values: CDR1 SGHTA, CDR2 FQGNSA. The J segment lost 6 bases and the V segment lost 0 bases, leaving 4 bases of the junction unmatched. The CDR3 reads CASSLALAGEKTQYF. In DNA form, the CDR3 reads TGTGCCAGCAGCTTAGCCCTAGCGGGAGAGAAGACCCAGTACTTC.

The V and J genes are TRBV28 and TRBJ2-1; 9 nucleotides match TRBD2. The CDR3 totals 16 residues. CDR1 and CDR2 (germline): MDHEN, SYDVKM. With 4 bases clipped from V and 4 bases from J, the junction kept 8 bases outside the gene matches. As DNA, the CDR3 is TGTGCCAGCAGTTCCAGGACTAGCGCCCCATACAATGAGCAGTTCTTC. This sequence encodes CASSSRTSAPYNEQFF.